This T cell receptor beta chain originates from a study of T cells after posttransplantation cyclophosphamide. Produced via immunoSEQ multiplex PCR; TCRdb's table is partial and in-frame only. The table includes 50,000 to 65,000 clones, about 86% detected once. Trimming took 7 bases from V and 5 from J, leaving 14 bases between them. CDR1 and CDR2 from the germline V gene are KGHSH and LQKENI. This CDR3 comprises 13 residues. A remark on this clone: Its cognate antigen is unknown.

Study-level points and caveats: TRB clonality was highly associated with recipient CMV seropositivity and reactivation. Donor-recipient repertoire similarity was low at 1-2 months, rising over year one.

The receptor comes from a man aged 25-40 years with a blood cancer, CMV-positive, and with a related stem cell donor. This chain uses TRBV18 with TRBJ1-1; no firm D call. Sequenced input: PBMCs. Here the CDR3 DNA reads TGTGCCAGCTGGCAGGCATCGGGGACTGAAGCTTTCTTT. It codes for CASWQASGTEAFF.